The 23 T cell receptor beta chains presented below share a single source sample, sequenced in a study of T cell responses to AZD1222 COVID-19 vaccine. The method was immunoSEQ multiplex PCR; TCRdb's version includes in-frame clones alone and lacks a portion of them. Here the sample spans under 150,000 clones, approximately 90% being singletons. Material: peripheral blood, obtained 28 days after the second AZD1222 dose. Receptors were obtained from an adult who received the AZD1222 COVID-19 vaccine.

The chain carries TRBV7-2 and TRBJ1-2, with D possibly matching TRBD1 (5 bases). Germline lookup yields CDR1 SGHTA and CDR2 FQGNSA. The V gene lost 2 bases and the J gene lost 8 bases, with 15 bases spanning the gap. The CDR3 covers 14 residues. CDR3 DNA sequence: TGTGCCAGCAGCTTACAGACGGGGGGGTCAGGCTACACCTTC. Its protein product is CASSLQTGGSGYTF.

The rearrangement uses TRBV19 and TRBJ1-2; the match to TRBD1 covers 7 bases. CDR1 LNHDA and CDR2 SQIVND come from the germline V gene (reference sequence). The CDR3 length is 15 residues. The V gene end was trimmed by 3 bases and the J gene end by 0 bases; junction bases not matched to a gene: 4. The CDR3 nucleotides read TGTGCCAGTAGTATGAGACAGGGAACTAACTATGGCTACACCTTC. This gives the protein CASSMRQGTNYGYTF.

The chain has TRBV6-5 and TRBJ2-7; the match to TRBD1 covers 10 bases. V gave up 4 bases and J gave up 7 bases; unmatched junction bases: 7. CDR3 length: 14 residues. Per germline, CDR1 MNHEY and CDR2 SVGAGI. The CDR3 DNA is TGTGCCAGCAGTTTCGGACAGGGGGTAGGGGAGCAGTACTTC. Its protein is CASSFGQGVGEQYF.

The V gene is TRBV7-3, the J gene TRBJ2-1; possible D gene TRBD2, 5 bases. The germline V and J ends were trimmed by 0 bases and 9 bases, with 12 bases remaining between them. This CDR3 is built from 14 residues. Per germline, CDR1 SGHTA and CDR2 FQGTGA. The CDR3 here is CASSLTGVVVEQFF. CDR3 DNA: TGTGCCAGCAGCTTAACCGGGGTAGTGGTTGAGCAGTTCTTC. The full variable domain, completed using reference TRBV7-3 and TRBJ2-1, is GAGVSQTPSNKVTEKGKYVELRCDPISGHTALYWYRQSLGQGPEFLIYFQGTGAADDSGLPNDRFFAVRPEGSVSTLKIQRTERGDSAVYLCASSLTGVVVEQFFGPGTRLTVL.

V is TRBV5-1 and J is TRBJ1-1; perhaps TRBD1 as D (6 bases). Germline values: CDR1 SGHRS, CDR2 YFSETQ. The V gene lost 4 bases and the J gene lost 3 bases, with 16 bases spanning the gap. The CDR3 is 15 amino acids. The CDR3 here is CASSPQEGGDTEAFF. Here the CDR3 DNA reads TGCGCCAGCAGCCCCCAAGAGGGGGGGGACACTGAAGCTTTCTTT.

The V call is TRBV9, the J call TRBJ1-2; D unresolved. V was shortened by 0 bases and J by 4 bases, with 13 bases between the two germline ends. The CDR3 spans 15 residues. The germline gives CDR1 SGDLS, CDR2 YYNGEE. This CDR3 is CASSVGKGTLYGYTF. The CDR3, as DNA: TGTGCCAGCAGCGTAGGGAAGGGAACACTCTATGGCTACACCTTC.

This clone was seen a single time. V gene TRBV7-8 combines with J gene TRBJ2-7, with D maybe TRBD2 (6 bases). Trimming left V 7 bases short and J 2 bases short, with 21 bases between. The CDR3 is 16 amino acids. Germline V lookup: CDR1 SGHVS, CDR2 FQNEAQ. DNA for the CDR3: TGTGCCAGCAACCCCGGAGGGGTGCTGGGGCCCTACGAGCAGTACGTC. Its translation is CASNPGGVLGPYEQYV.

The V gene is TRBV10-3, the J gene TRBJ1-1, with TRBD1 matching 10 bases. With V trimmed by 2 bases and J by 4 bases, 4 bases remained unmatched. The germline V gene has CDR1 ENHRY and CDR2 SYGVKD. This CDR3 is built from 15 residues. CDR3 protein: CAISEPRTGGTEAFF. The CDR3 coding sequence is TGTGCCATCAGTGAGCCTAGGACAGGGGGCACTGAAGCTTTCTTT.

This chain uses TRBV5-5 with TRBJ1-4; TRBD1 might be the D (6 bases). The CDR3 runs 15 residues. The V gene's germline CDR1 is SGHKS and CDR2 YYEKEE (reference sequence). Trimming pared 4 bases from V and 5 bases from J, leaving 15 bases between. The CDR3 DNA reads TGTGCCAGCAGCCAAGGGACAAACCCAAATGAAAAACTGTTTTTT. Amino acids: CASSQGTNPNEKLFF.

This chain connects TRBV30 to TRBJ1-6; no definite D call. The CDR3 has 16 residues. Germline values: CDR1 GTSNPN, CDR2 SVGIG (reference sequence). The ends were cut back, 1 base at V and 0 bases at J, with 10 bases in the middle. As DNA, the CDR3 is TGTGCCTGGAGTGACCCCTTTAGCTCCTATAATTCACCCCTCCACTTT. Translating gives CAWSDPFSSYNSPLHF.

The chain uses TRBV4-3 and TRBJ2-5, with TRBD2 matching 9 bases. The CDR3 has 15 residues. V was clipped by 0 bases and J by 1 base; unmatched bases: 0. The germline V gene has CDR1 LGHNA and CDR2 YSLEER. Written as DNA, the CDR3 is TGCGCCAGCAGCCAAGAGCGGGGGGGCCAAGAGACCCAGTACTTC. Amino acid sequence: CASSQERGGQETQYF.

The rearrangement joins TRBV5-5 to TRBJ2-7; TRBD2 aligns across 7 bases. The CDR3 loop spans 16 amino acids. Germline V gene lookup returns CDR1 SGHKS and CDR2 YYEKEE (reference sequence). V trimming: 4 bases; J trimming: 1 base; junction bases outside the gene matches: 11. This CDR3 is CASSRGGLAESYEQYV. The CDR3 bases are TGTGCCAGCAGCCGGGGCGGGCTAGCGGAATCCTACGAGCAGTACGTC.

The gene calls are TRBV25-1 and TRBJ2-3; weak D call: TRBD1 (6 bases). The CDR3 is made up of 16 amino acids. Germline loops: CDR1 MGHDK, CDR2 SYGVNS. The germline V and J ends were trimmed by 4 bases and 2 bases, with 16 bases remaining between them. The chain's CDR3 is CASSASGENYTDTQYF. In nucleotides, the CDR3 is TGTGCCAGCAGTGCGTCAGGGGAAAATTACACAGATACGCAGTATTTT.

This sequence joins TRBV6-5 and TRBJ1-5; D perhaps matches TRBD1 (5 bases). The CDR3 runs to 14 residues. V was shortened by 5 bases and J by 1 base, with 9 bases between the two germline ends. CDR1 and CDR2 (germline): MNHEY, SVGAGI. The CDR3 nucleotides are TGTGCCAGCAGTAACGGGGGGAGCAATCAGCCCCAGCATTTT. Residues: CASSNGGSNQPQHF.

The chain carries TRBV10-3 and TRBJ1-6; TRBD1 matches 9 bases. The CDR3 extends over 13 amino acids. Germline trimming cut 6 bases from V and 9 bases from J; bases unmatched to any gene: 3. Germline CDR1 and CDR2: ENHRY and SYGVKD. The CDR3 loop is CAIRGTGSSPLHF. CDR3 in DNA: TGTGCCATCAGGGGGACAGGGAGTTCACCCCTCCACTTT.

The V gene is TRBV14, the J gene TRBJ2-4, with unresolved D. Trimming removed 0 bases at V and 5 bases at J, with 11 bases between. CDR1 SGHDN and CDR2 FVKESK come from the germline V gene. There are 15 residues in the CDR3. DNA for the CDR3: TGTGCCAGCAGCCAAGATCACACCCCCGAAAACATTCAGTACTTC. Amino acids: CASSQDHTPENIQYF. The whole variable domain, remainder taken from reference TRBV14 and TRBJ2-4, is EAGVTQFPSHSVIEKGQTVTLRCDPISGHDNLYWYRRVMGKEIKFLLHFVKESKQDESGMPNNRFLAERTGGTYSTLKVQPAELEDSGVYFCASSQDHTPENIQYFGAGTRLSVL.

This chain uses TRBV10-3 with TRBJ1-3; D remains ambiguous. CDR1 and CDR2 from the germline V gene are ENHRY and SYGVKD. This CDR3 region has 14 residues. The V end lost 10 bases, the J end lost 3 bases, and 16 bases lay between the germline ends. Here the CDR3 reads CATRLGVDGNTIYF. The DNA of the CDR3 is TGTGCCACCCGACTGGGTGTTGATGGAAACACCATATATTTT.

This CDR3 is CASSPRGTGAYEQYF. CDR3 DNA sequence: TGTGCCAGCAGTCCTCGAGGGACAGGAGCCTACGAGCAGTACTTC. The rearrangement uses TRBV7-2 and TRBJ2-7; 8 bases agree with TRBD1. This CDR3 has 15 amino acids. The germline V gene has CDR1 SGHTA and CDR2 FQGNSA. V was clipped by 6 bases and J by 2 bases; unmatched bases: 9.

This sequence joins TRBV5-1 and TRBJ2-3; 11 nucleotides align to TRBD2. The CDR3 is 16 amino acids. Germline trimming cut 4 bases from V and 2 bases from J; bases unmatched to any gene: 6. CDR1 is SGHRS and CDR2 is YFSETQ in the germline V gene. Here the CDR3 reads CASSLTSGISTDTQYF. The CDR3 DNA sequence: TGCGCCAGCAGCCTGACTAGCGGGATTTCCACAGATACGCAGTATTTT.

The chain links TRBV27 to TRBJ2-1; D tentatively fits TRBD1 or TRBD2 (6 bases each). From germline, CDR1 is MNHEY and CDR2 SMNVEV (reference sequence). This CDR3 region has 12 residues. The ends were cut back, 11 bases at V and 7 bases at J, with 15 bases in the middle. CDR3 protein: CASGGQINEQFF. Here the CDR3 DNA reads TGTGCCTCCGGGGGCCAAATTAATGAGCAGTTCTTC.

The sample holds a few counts of this clone. V usage is TRBV7-8 and J usage is TRBJ1-3; D remains unclear. Trimming removed 0 bases at V and 0 bases at J, with 15 bases between. This CDR3 region has 18 residues. Germline V gene data show CDR1 as SGHVS and CDR2 as FQNEAQ. CDR3 sequence: CASSLARYETTSGNTIYF. CDR3 in DNA: TGTGCCAGCAGCTTAGCGCGATATGAGACTACCTCTGGAAACACCATATATTTT.

This chain joins TRBV6-5 and TRBJ1-1, with 7 bases that match TRBD1. The CDR3 is 16 residues long. V lost 3 bases, J lost 0 bases, and 7 bases stayed unmatched. Germline CDR1 is MNHEY and CDR2 is SVGAGI. In DNA, the CDR3 is TGTGCCAGCAGTTATAGTTACAGGGGATTGAACACTGAAGCTTTCTTT. Protein product: CASSYSYRGLNTEAFF.

The chain links TRBV6-2 or TRBV6-3 to TRBJ2-1, with 9 bases fitting TRBD2. The CDR3 sequence is 14 residues long. V was clipped by 2 bases and J by 9 bases; unmatched bases: 5. The germline V gene has CDR1 MNHEY and CDR2 SVGEGT. For the CDR3, the DNA is TGTGCCAGCAGTTACGGGGGACTAGCTTTTGAGCAGTTCTTC. Protein sequence: CASSYGGLAFEQFF.